The source of this T cell receptor beta chain is a study of blood T cell repertoires in COVID-19 (TCRdb year 2020). For context, the study as a whole: Samples covering the acute and convalescent phases of COVID-19 were provided by collaborators in the United States, Italy and Spain. The prospective study material was composed of cDNA or gDNA derived from T cells, B-cell-depleted T cells, or PBMCs. Deeply sampled blood TCRbeta repertoires from subjects exposed to, actively infected with, or recovered from COVID-19 were included in the dataset. The repertoires were released in a freely available public database meant as a resource for research on the immune response to SARS-CoV-2. The samples were drawn from two sources: the first 160 participants of the ongoing ImmuneRACE study, and about 1,300 subjects contributed by 6 global collaborators. Nearly every sample came with metadata listing a de-identified subject ID, COVID-19 status, age in years and sex. Where available, HLA class I and class II types were obtained from metadata supplied by the sample provider rather than from assay-based typing. Paper-wide results and their limitations: The amount of clinical and demographic metadata varied by source and participant and was provided uncurated.

CDR1 and CDR2 (SGHTA, FQGTGA) derive from the germline V gene. Relative to germline, V is 0 bases shorter and J is 0 bases shorter, with 15 bases between their ends. Spanning cysteine to phenylalanine, the CDR3 consists of 18 amino acids. Kept here is only the CDR3 DNA, which spans 54 bases and is read in frame from base 1. Comments on this clone: Its antigen is not yet known. No per-base quality is available; no much larger clone lies one base away.

The immunoSEQ Assay, a bias-controlled multiplex PCR, was used to amplify TCRbeta CDR3 regions from genomic DNA. In the authors' own workflow: Nucleated cell counts per sample were estimated from amplification of reference gene primers within the assay. To quantify the absolute abundance of each unique TCRbeta CDR3 rearrangement, sequence reads were collapsed and filtered. For each sample, productive Simpson clonality was calculated as the square root of Simpson's diversity index over productive rearrangements. TCRdb stores this immuneACCESS table with in-frame sequences only. Part of the clones is absent; in the studies checked, under half of the shortfall reflects unresolved V genes, and no reason is known for the rest. The DNA was the basis for D and trimming; V, J and clone size are from that table. This sample comprises 200,000 to 250,000 clones, roughly 84% of them detected only once. The leading ten clones occupy 2% to 2.5% of the sample.

A second Seattle source provided samples from volunteer blood donors who had recovered from COVID-19. The collaborating institutions used their own protocols to collect whole blood in K2EDTA tubes. Collaborator samples were shipped for TCRbeta analysis as frozen whole blood, isolated PBMCs, or DNA extracted from either sample type. This TCR was recovered from a middle-aged woman who had recovered from COVID-19. Sequencing input: peripheral blood. The chain is made from TRBV7-3 and TRBJ1-3, and perhaps TRBD1 as D gene, on 6 matching bases. CDR3 loop: CASSLTAQGRNSGNTIYF. The nucleotide sequence reads TGTGCCAGCAGCTTAACGGCACAGGGACGGAACTCTGGAAACACCATATATTTT.